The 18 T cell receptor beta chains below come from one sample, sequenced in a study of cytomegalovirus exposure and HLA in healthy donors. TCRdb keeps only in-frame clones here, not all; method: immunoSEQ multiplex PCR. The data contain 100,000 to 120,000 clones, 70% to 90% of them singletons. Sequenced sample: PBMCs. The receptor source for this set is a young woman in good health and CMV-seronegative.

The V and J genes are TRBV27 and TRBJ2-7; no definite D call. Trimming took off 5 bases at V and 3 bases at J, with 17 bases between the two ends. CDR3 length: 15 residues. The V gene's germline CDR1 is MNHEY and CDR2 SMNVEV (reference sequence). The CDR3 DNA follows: TGTGCCAGCAGTCTACTTTTGTTTATAAACTACGAGCAGTACTTC. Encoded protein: CASSLLLFINYEQYF.

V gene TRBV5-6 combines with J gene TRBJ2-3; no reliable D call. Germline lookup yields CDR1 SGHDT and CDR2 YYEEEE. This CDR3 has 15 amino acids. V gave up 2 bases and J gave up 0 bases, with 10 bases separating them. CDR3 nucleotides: TGTGCCAGCAGCTTAAACAGATTAAGCACAGATACGCAGTATTTT. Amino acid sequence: CASSLNRLSTDTQYF.

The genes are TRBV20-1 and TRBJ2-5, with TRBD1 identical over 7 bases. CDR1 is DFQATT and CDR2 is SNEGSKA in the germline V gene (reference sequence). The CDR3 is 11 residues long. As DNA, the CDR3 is TGCACGGGACAGCACCAAGAGACCCAGTACTTC. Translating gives CTGQHQETQYF.

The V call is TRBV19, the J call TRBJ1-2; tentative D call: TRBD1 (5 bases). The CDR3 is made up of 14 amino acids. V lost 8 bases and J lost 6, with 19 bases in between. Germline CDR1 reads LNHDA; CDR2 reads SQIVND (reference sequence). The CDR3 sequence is CASRRDPSGDGYTF. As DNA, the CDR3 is TGTGCCAGTCGCCGGGACCCTTCGGGGGATGGCTACACCTTC.

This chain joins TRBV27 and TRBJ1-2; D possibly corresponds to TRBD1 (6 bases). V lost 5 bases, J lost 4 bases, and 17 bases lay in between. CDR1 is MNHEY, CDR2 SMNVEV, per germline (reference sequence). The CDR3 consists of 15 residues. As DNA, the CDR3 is TGTGCCAGCAGTCCTGGACAGCTGACAGGCTATGGCTACACCTTC. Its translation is CASSPGQLTGYGYTF.

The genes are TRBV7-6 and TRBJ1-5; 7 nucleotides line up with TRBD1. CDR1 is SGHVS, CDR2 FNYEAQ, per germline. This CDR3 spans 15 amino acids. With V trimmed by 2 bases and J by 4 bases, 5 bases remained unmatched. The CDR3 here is CASSLTGAFNQPQHF. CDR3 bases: TGTGCCAGCAGCTTAACAGGGGCCTTTAATCAGCCCCAGCATTTT.

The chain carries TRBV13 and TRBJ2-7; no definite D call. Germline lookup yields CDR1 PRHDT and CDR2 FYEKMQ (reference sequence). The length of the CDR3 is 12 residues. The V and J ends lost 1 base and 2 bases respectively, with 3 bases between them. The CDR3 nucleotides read TGTGCCAGCAGCTTAGCAGCCTACGAGCAGTACTTC. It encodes CASSLAAYEQYF. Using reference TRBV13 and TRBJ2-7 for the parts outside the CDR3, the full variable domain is AAGVIQSPRHLIKEKRETATLKCYPIPRHDTVYWYQQGPGQDPQFLISFYEKMQSDKGSIPDRFSAQQFSDYHSELNMSSLELGDSALYFCASSLAAYEQYFGPGTRLTVT.

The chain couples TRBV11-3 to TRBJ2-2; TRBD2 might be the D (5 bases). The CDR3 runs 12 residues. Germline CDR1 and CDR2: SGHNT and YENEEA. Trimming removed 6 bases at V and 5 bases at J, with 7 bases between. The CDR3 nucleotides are TGTGCCAGCAGAGGGAGAACCGGGGAGCTGTTTTTT. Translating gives CASRGRTGELFF.

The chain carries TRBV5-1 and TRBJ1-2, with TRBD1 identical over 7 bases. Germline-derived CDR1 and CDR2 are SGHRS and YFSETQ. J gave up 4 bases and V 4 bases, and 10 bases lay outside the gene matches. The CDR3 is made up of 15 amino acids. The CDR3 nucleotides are TGCGCCAGCAGCCCTATACAGGGGACCTTCTATGGCTACACCTTC. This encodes CASSPIQGTFYGYTF.

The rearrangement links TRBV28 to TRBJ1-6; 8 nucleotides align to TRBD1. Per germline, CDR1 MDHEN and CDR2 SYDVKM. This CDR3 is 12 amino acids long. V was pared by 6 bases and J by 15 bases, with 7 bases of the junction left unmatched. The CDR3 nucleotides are TGTGCCAGCAGAGCTCCAGGGGGCCTCCTCCACTTT. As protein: CASRAPGGLLHF.

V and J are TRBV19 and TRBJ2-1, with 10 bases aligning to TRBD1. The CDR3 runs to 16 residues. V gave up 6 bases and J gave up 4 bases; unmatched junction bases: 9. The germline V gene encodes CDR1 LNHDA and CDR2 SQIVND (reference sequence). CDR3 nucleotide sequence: TGTGCCAGTAGCCCTTGGGGACAGGGGCGTTACAATGAGCAGTTCTTC. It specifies CASSPWGQGRYNEQFF.

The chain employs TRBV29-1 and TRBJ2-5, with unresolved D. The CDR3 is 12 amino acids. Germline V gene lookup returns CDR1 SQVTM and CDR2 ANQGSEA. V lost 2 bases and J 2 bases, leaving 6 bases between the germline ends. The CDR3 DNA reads TGCAGCGTTGAATACGGTCAAGAGACCCAGTACTTC. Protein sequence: CSVEYGQETQYF.

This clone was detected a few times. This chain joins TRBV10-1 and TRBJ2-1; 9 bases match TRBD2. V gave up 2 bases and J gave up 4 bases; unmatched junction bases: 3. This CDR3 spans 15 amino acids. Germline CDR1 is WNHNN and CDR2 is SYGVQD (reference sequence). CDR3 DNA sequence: TGCGCCAGCAGTGAGGGACTAGCGCGGTACAATGAGCAGTTCTTC. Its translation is CASSEGLARYNEQFF.

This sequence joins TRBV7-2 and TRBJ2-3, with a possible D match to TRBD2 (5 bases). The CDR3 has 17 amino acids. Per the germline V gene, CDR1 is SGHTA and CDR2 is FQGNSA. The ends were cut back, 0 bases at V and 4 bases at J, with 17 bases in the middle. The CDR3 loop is CASSLAPGLAGADTQYF. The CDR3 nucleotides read TGTGCCAGCAGCTTAGCGCCCGGTCTAGCCGGGGCAGATACGCAGTATTTT.

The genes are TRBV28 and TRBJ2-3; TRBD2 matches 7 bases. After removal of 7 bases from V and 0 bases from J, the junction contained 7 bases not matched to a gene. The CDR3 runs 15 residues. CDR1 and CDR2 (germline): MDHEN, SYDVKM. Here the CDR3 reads CASTSPGLSTDTQYF. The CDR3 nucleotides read TGTGCCAGCACCTCTCCGGGACTAAGCACAGATACGCAGTATTTT.

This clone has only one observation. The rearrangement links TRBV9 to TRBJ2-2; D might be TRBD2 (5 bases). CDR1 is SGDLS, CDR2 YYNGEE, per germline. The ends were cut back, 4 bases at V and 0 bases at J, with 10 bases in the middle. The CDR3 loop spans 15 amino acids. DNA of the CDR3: TGTGCCAGCAGCCCGGACTGGGCGAACACCGGGGAGCTGTTTTTT. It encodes CASSPDWANTGELFF.

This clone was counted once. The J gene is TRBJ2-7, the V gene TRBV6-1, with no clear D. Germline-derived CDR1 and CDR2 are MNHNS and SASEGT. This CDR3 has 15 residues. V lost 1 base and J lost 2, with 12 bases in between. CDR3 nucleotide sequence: TGTGCCAGCAGTGAAGGGGCAGACGGAACCTACGAGCAGTACTTC. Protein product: CASSEGADGTYEQYF.

CDR3 sequence reads: CASSKVQGNAAFF. In DNA form, the CDR3 reads TGTGCCAGCAGCAAAGTACAGGGAAACGCGGCTTTCTTT. This rearrangement joins TRBV21-1 to TRBJ1-1; the listed D gene, TRBD1, was not tested against the DNA. TRBV21-1 is noted as a pseudogene. This CDR3 has 13 residues.